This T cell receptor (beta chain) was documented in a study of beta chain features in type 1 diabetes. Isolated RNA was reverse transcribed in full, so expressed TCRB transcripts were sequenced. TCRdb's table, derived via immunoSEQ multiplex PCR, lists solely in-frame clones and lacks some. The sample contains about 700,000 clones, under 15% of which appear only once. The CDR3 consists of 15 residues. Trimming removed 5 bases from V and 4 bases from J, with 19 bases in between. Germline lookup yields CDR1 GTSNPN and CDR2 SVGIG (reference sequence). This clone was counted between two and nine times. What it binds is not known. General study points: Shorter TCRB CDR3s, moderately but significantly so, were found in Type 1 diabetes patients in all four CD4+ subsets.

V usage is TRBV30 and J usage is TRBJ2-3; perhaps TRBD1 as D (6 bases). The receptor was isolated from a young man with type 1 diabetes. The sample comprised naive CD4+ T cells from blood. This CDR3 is CAWGRTGKWADTQYF. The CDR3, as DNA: TGTGCCTGGGGGCGTACAGGGAAGTGGGCAGATACGCAGTATTTT.